Sequencing of this TCR beta chain was carried out in a study of spatial heterogeneity in lung cancer. Study-level information: A consistent excess of beta-chain over alpha-chain sequences was detected.

V shed 6 bases, J shed 4 bases, and the junction held 6 bases outside the gene matches. The CDR3 is made up of 14 amino acids. As to time point: sample taken at primary tumor resection. Unsorted whole RNA from tumor, nontumor lung or frozen PBMC underwent sequencing. General study results and limits: Beta chains had 13% to 15% coverage of tumor T cells, and alpha chains had around 7.2%. Mutation tallies in tumors tracked expanded intratumoral alpha and beta TCR counts.

In TCRdb, the 5' RACE reads were re-called with MiXCR into one record per CDR3 protein. The data show around 100,000 distinct CDR3 sequences, 4% to 4.5% seen once. This clonotype came up a few times. Its antigen remains unknown. J is TRBJ2-3 and V is TRBV12-3 or TRBV12-4; 8 bases match TRBD2. The source was lung tumor tissue, collected at surgery. The sequence was obtained from a male donor with early-stage non-small cell lung cancer. Here the CDR3 DNA reads TGTGCCAGCAGGCCCGGGAGGGCTTCAGATACGCAGTATTTT. This codes for CASRPGRASDTQYF.